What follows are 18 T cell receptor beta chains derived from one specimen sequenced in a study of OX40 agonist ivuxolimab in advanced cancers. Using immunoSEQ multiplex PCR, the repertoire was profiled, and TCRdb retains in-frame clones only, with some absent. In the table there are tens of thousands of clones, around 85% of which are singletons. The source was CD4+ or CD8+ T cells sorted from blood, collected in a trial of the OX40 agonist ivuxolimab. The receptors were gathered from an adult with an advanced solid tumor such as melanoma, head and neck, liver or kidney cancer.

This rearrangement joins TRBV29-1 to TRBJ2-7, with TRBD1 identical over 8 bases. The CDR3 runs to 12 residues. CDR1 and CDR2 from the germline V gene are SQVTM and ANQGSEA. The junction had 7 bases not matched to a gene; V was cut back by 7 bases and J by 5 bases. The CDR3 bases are TGCAGCGGGGGACCAGGGGGCAACGAGCAGTACTTC. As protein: CSGGPGGNEQYF.

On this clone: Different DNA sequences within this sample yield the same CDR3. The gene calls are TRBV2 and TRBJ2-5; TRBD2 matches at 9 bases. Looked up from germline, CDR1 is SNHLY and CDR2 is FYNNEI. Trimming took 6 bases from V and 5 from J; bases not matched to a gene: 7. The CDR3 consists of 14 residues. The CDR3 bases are TGTGCCAGCAGCGCCAGCGGGGGGAGCGAGACCCAGTACTTC. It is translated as CASSASGGSETQYF.

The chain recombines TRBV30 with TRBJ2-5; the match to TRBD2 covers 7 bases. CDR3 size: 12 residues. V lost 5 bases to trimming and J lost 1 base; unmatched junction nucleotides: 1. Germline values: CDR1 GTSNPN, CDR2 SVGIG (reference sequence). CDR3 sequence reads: CAWGTTQETQYF. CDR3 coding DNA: TGTGCCTGGGGGACTACCCAAGAGACCCAGTACTTC.

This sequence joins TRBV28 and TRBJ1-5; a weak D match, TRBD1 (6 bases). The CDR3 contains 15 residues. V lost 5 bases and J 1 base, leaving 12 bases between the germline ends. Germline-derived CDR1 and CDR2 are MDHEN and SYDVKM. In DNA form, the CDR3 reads TGTGCCAGCAGTGCCACAGGGAGGAGCAATCAGCCCCAGCATTTT. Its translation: CASSATGRSNQPQHF.

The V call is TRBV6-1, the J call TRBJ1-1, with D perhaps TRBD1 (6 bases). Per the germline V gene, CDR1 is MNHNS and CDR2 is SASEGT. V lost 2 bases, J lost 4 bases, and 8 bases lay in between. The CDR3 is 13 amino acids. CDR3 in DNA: TGTGCCAGCAGTGAAAGGGGGGTCACTGAAGCTTTCTTT. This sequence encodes CASSERGVTEAFF.

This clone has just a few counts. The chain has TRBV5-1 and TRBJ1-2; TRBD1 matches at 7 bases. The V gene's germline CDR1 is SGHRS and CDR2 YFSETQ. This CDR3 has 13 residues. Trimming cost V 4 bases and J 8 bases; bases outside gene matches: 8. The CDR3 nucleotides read TGCGCCAGCAGCCCGGACAGGCGGGGAGGCTACACCTTC. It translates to CASSPDRRGGYTF.

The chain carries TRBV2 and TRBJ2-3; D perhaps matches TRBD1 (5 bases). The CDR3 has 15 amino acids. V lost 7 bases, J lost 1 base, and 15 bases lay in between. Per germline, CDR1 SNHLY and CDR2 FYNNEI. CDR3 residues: CASTRRGMGTDTQYF. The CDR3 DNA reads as TGTGCCAGCACCCGAAGGGGAATGGGCACAGATACGCAGTATTTT.

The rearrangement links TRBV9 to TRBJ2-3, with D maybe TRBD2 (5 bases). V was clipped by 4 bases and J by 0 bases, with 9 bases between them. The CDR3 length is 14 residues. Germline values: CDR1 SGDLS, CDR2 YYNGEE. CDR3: CASSPRTSTDTQYF. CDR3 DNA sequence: TGTGCCAGCAGCCCCCGGACTAGCACAGATACGCAGTATTTT.

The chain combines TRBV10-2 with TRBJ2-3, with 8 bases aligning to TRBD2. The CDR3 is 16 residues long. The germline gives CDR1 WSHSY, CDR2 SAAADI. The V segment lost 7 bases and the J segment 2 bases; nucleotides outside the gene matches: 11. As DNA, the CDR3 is TGCGCCAGCACGGCCCGTGGGACTAGGGTCACAGATACGCAGTATTTT. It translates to CASTARGTRVTDTQYF.

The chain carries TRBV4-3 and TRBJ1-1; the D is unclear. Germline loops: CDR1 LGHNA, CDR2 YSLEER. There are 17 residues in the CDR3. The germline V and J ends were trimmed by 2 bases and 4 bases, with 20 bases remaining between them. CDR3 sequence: CASSQKGNPLLVTEAFF. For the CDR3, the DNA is TGCGCCAGCAGCCAAAAGGGAAACCCACTCCTGGTCACTGAAGCTTTCTTT.

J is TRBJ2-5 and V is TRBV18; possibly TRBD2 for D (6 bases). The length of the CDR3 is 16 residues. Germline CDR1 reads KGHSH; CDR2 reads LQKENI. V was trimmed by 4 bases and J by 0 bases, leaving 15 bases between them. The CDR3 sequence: CASSLGGAGYQETQYF. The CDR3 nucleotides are TGTGCCAGCTCACTGGGGGGTGCTGGCTACCAAGAGACCCAGTACTTC.

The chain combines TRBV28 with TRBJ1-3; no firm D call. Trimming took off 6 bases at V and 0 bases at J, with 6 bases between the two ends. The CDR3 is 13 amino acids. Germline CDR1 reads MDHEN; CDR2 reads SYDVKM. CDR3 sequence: CASSEISGNTIYF. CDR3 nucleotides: TGTGCCAGCAGCGAGATCTCTGGAAACACCATATATTTT. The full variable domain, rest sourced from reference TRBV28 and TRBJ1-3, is DVKVTQSSRYLVKRTGEKVFLECVQDMDHENMFWYRQDPGLGLRLIYFSYDVKMKEKGDIPEGYSVSREKKERFSLILESASTNQTSMYLCASSEISGNTIYFGEGSWLTVV.

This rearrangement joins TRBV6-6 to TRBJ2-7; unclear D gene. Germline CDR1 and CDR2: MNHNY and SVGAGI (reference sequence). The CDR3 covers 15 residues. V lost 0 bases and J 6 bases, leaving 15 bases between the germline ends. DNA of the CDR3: TGTGCCAGCAGTTACTCAATCCGATCGGCCTCCGAGCAGTACTTC. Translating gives CASSYSIRSASEQYF.

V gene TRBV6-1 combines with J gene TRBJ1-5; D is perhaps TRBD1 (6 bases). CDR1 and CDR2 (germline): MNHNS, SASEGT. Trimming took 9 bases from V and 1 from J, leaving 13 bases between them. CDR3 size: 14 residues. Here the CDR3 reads CASSQGISNQPQHF. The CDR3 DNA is TGTGCCAGTAGTCAGGGGATCAGCAATCAGCCCCAGCATTTT.

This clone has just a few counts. Written as DNA, the CDR3 is TGTGCCAGCAGTGATTCCCCTATATTTTCCCAGCCCCAGCATTTT. The encoded protein is CASSDSPIFSQPQHF. This chain joins TRBV2 and TRBJ1-5; no clear D gene. This CDR3 is built from 15 residues. The germline V gene has CDR1 SNHLY and CDR2 FYNNEI. Trimming took 3 bases from V and 7 from J, leaving 16 bases between them. The whole variable domain, remainder taken from reference TRBV2 and TRBJ1-5, is EPEVTQTPSHQVTQMGQEVILRCVPISNHLYFYWYRQILGQKVEFLVSFYNNEISEKSEIFDDQFSVERPDGSNFTLKIRSTKLEDSAMYFCASSDSPIFSQPQHFGDGTRLSIL.

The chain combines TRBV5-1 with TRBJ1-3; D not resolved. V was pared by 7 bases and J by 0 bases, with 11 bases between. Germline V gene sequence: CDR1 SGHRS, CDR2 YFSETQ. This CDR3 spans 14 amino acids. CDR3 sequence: CASRSDYSGNTIYF. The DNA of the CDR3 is TGCGCCAGCCGGTCTGATTACTCTGGAAACACCATATATTTT.

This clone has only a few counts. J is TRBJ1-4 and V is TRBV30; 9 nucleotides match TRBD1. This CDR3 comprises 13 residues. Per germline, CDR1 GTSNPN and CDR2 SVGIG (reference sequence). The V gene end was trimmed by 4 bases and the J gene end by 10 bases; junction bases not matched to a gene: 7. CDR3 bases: TGTGCCTGGACCACCTTGACAGGGGGAAAACTGTTTTTT. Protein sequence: CAWTTLTGGKLFF.

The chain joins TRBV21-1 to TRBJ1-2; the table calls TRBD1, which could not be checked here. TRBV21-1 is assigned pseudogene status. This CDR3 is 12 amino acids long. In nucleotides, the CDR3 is TGTGCCAGCCGGGACAGGGACTATGGCTACACCTTC. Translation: CASRDRDYGYTF.